These T cell receptor beta chains were read from a single sample in a study of T cell changes during pregnancy in multiple sclerosis. Assay used: immunoSEQ multiplex PCR; TCRdb lists only in-frame clones, some missing. The sample has almost 65,000 clones, about nine tenths seen once. The source material was peripheral blood, sampled in the first trimester of pregnancy. The receptors shown here come from a female donor with multiple sclerosis, enrolled in a pregnancy study. Both conserved end residues are part of each CDR3. A D gene is named only where the DNA matches it firmly. The size entry is marked missing in some rows and otherwise reads once, few, many or a size class.

d_gene	v_gene	j_gene	abundance	CDR3nt	CDR3aa
TRBD1	TRBV5-4	TRBJ1-3	.	TGTGCCAGCAGCTTGGGAAGTTCCAGGGGGATCGGAAACACCATATATTTT	CASSLGSSRGIGNTIYF
.	TRBV9	TRBJ2-7	.	TGTGCCAGCAGCGTATACATGGGGCAGGCCCCCTACGAGCAGTACTTC	CASSVYMGQAPYEQYF
TRBD1	TRBV28	TRBJ1-1	.	TGTGCCAGCAGTCATCCCTTTACAGGGGGCACTGAAGCTTTCTTT	CASSHPFTGGTEAFF
TRBD2	TRBV9	TRBJ2-1	.	TGTGCCAGCAGCCCTCGACTAGCGGGAGTTACCAATGAGCAGTTCTTC	CASSPRLAGVTNEQFF
.	TRBV7-2	TRBJ2-6	.	TGTGCCAGCAGCTTAGCGAGGCTGAGCTCTGGGGCCAACGTCCTGACTTTC	CASSLARLSSGANVLTF
TRBD1	TRBV11-3	TRBJ1-1	many	TGTGCCAGCAGCTCGGGACAGAATACTGAAGCTTTCTTT	CASSSGQNTEAFF
.	TRBV4-3	TRBJ1-1	.	TGCGCCAGCAGCCAACAGCCCAGGCAGGGGAAAGCTTTCTTT	CASSQQPRQGKAFF
.	TRBV23-1	TRBJ1-2	once	TGCGCCAGCGCTCCCTACCCACAGGGAAACTATGGCTACACCTTC	CASAPYPQGNYGYTF
.	TRBV5-6	TRBJ2-1	.	TGTGCCAGCAGCTTGGTCCCCGGGACCTACAATGAGCAGTTCTTC	CASSLVPGTYNEQFF
.	TRBV27	TRBJ2-7	.	TGTGCCAGCAGTACCTACGACAGCTACGAGCAGTACTTC	CASSTYDSYEQYF
.	TRBV7-9	TRBJ1-5	.	TGTGCCAGCAGCTCGGACACGTTAAATCAGCCCCAGCATTTT	CASSSDTLNQPQHF
TRBD1	TRBV19	TRBJ1-1	.	TGTGCCAGTCGATTGACCGGGACAGGGGTTGGCACTGAAGCTTTCTTT	CASRLTGTGVGTEAFF
.	TRBV7-2	TRBJ2-7	.	TGTGCCAGCAGCTTAGTCCTGTTATCCTACGAGCAGTACTTC	CASSLVLLSYEQYF
TRBD2	TRBV9	TRBJ2-3	.	TGTGCCAGCAGCGTAGTCGAGAGTTGGCGGGAGGGAGATACGCAGTATTTT	CASSVVESWREGDTQYF
.	TRBV27	TRBJ1-1	.	TGTGCCAGCAGTCCCGGGACAATCAACACTGAAGCTTTCTTT	CASSPGTINTEAFF
.	TRBV14	TRBJ1-3	.	TGTGCCAGCAGCCAACACACAGTCGGAAACACCATATATTTT	CASSQHTVGNTIYF
TRBD2	TRBV6-6	TRBJ2-7	.	TGTGCCAGCAGTCCTAGCGGGGAGCGCGAGCAGTACTTC	CASSPSGEREQYF
.	TRBV7-3	TRBJ2-1	.	TGTGCCAGCAGCTTAGACTATCCCTCCTACAATGAGCAGTTCTTC	CASSLDYPSYNEQFF
.	TRBV6-5	TRBJ2-2	.	TGTGCCAGCAGCCACGATAACGCCGGCACCGGGGAGCTGTTTTTT	CASSHDNAGTGELFF
.	TRBV6-1	TRBJ2-5	.	TGTGCCAGCACCAAAGAGACCCAGTACTTC	CASTKETQYF
.	TRBV7-9	TRBJ2-2	.	TGTGCCAGCAGCTTGGCGGGGAACACCGGGGAGCTGTTTTTT	CASSLAGNTGELFF
TRBD2	TRBV15	TRBJ2-1	.	TGTGCCACCAGCAGAGATTATGCATCCTTAACTAGCGGTGGTTACAATGAGCAGTTCTTC	CATSRDYASLTSGGYNEQFF
.	TRBV5-5	TRBJ2-7	.	TGTGCCAGCAGCCAAGAGGAGGGGAGCTCCTACGAGCAGTACTTC	CASSQEEGSSYEQYF
.	TRBV9	TRBJ2-7	once	TGTGCCAGCAGCGTATCTGCCGGGAGCTCCTACGAGCAGTACTTC	CASSVSAGSSYEQYF
TRBD2	TRBV9	TRBJ2-3	.	TGTGCCAGCAGCGTAGTGGCCAGCGGGAGTGGGACAGATACGCAGTATTTT	CASSVVASGSGTDTQYF
TRBD1	TRBV4-1	TRBJ2-7	.	TGCGCCAGCAGCCAAGAAGGACAGGGGTCCAACGAGCAGTACTTC	CASSQEGQGSNEQYF
.	TRBV9	TRBJ2-1	.	TGTGCCAGCAGCACTAGCCCGAACTGGTCCTACAATGAGCAGTTCTTC	CASSTSPNWSYNEQFF
TRBD2	TRBV9	TRBJ2-1	.	TGTGCCAGCAGCGTAGCTCTGCGGGAGGGTCACAATGAGCAGTTCTTC	CASSVALREGHNEQFF
TRBD1	TRBV5-1	TRBJ2-5	.	TGCGCCAGCAGCCCGGATGGACAGGGGGAAGAGACCCAGTACTTC	CASSPDGQGEETQYF
TRBD2	TRBV7-9	TRBJ2-5	.	TGTGCCAGCAGCCCGGGACTAGCGGGAGTCGGAGGAGAGACCCAGTACTTC	CASSPGLAGVGGETQYF